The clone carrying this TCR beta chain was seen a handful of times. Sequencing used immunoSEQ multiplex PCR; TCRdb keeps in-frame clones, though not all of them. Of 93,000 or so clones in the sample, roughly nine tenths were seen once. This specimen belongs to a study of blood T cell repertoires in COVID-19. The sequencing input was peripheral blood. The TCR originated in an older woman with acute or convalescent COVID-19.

The CDR3 DNA reads as TGTGCCTGGAGTGTAGCGGGAGGGAACACCGGGGAGCTGTTTTTT. Protein sequence: CAWSVAGGNTGELFF. The chain couples TRBV30 to TRBJ2-2; 9 nucleotides align to TRBD2. This CDR3 spans 15 amino acids. V gave up 0 bases and J gave up 1 base; unmatched junction bases: 0. Germline V gives CDR1 GTSNPN, CDR2 SVGIG (reference sequence). Together with reference TRBV30 and TRBJ2-2, the CDR3 gives the full variable domain: SQTIHQWPATLVQPVGSPLSLECTVEGTSNPNLYWYRQAAGRGLQLLFYSVGIGQISSEVPQNLSASRPQDRQFILSSKKLLLSDSGFYLCAWSVAGGNTGELFFGEGSRLTVL.